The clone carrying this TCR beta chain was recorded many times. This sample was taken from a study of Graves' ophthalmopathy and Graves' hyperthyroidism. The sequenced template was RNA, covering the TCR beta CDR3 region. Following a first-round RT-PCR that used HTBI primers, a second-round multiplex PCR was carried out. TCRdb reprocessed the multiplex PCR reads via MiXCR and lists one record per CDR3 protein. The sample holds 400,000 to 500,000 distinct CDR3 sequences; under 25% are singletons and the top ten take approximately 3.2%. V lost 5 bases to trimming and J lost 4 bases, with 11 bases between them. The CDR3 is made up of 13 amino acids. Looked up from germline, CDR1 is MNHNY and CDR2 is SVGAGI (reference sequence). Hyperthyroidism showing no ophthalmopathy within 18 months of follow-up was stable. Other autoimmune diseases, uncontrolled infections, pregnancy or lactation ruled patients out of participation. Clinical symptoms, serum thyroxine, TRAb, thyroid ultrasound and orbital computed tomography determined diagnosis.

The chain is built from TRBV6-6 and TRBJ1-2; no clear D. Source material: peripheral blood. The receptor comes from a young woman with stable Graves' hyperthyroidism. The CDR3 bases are TGTGCCAGCAGTCGCGACACCCGCTATGGCTACACCTTC. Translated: CASSRDTRYGYTF.